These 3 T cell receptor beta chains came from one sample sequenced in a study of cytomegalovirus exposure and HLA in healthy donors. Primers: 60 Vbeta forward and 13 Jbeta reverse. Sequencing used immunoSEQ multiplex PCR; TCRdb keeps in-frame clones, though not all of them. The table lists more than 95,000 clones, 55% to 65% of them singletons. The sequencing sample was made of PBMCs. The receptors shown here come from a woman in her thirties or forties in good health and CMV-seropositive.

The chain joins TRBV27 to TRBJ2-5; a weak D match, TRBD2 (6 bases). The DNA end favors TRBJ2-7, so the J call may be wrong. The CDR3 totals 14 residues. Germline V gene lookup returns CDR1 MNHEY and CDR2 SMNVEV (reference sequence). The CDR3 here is CASYPTGVSHEQYF. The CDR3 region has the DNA TGTGCCAGCTACCCTACGGGGGTTAGCCACGAGCAGTACTTC.

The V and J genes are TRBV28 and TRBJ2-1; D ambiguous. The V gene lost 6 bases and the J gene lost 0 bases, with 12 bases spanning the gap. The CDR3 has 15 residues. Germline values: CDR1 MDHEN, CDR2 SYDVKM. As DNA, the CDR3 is TGTGCCAGCAGCTCCTACCGATTCTCCTACAATGAGCAGTTCTTC. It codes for CASSSYRFSYNEQFF.

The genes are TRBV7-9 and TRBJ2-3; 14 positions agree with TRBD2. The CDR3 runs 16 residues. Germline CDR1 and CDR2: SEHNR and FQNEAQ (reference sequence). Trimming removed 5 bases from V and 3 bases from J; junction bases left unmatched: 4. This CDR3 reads CASSAGLAGATDTQYF. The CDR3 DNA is TGTGCCAGCAGCGCGGGACTAGCGGGAGCAACAGATACGCAGTATTTT. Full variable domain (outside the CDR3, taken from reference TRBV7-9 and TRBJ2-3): DTGVSQNPRHKITKRGQNVTFRCDPISEHNRLYWYRQTLGQGPEFLTYFQNEAQLEKSRLLSDRFSAERPKGSFSTLEIQRTEQGDSAMYLCASSAGLAGATDTQYFGPGTRLTVL.